The 20 T cell receptor beta chains below all came from one sample that was sequenced in a study of control samples from healthy donors and cancer patients. Sequencing was performed with immunoSEQ multiplex PCR; in TCRdb, only in-frame clones are kept and a portion is missing. The table has 150,000 or so clones, about 93% seen once; the top ten hold 13% to 15%. The specimen was PBMCs. These receptors were obtained from a man aged 55 to 70 with colorectal cancer.

The chain is built from TRBV5-4 and TRBJ2-3; the match to TRBD1 covers 9 bases. The germline CDR1 and CDR2 sequences are SGHNT and YYREEE (reference sequence). Unmatched junction bases numbered 8, after V lost 0 bases and J lost 0 bases. The CDR3 totals 18 residues. The CDR3 spells CASSLAVRTGASTDTQYF. The DNA for the CDR3 is TGTGCCAGCAGCTTGGCCGTTAGGACAGGGGCTAGCACAGATACGCAGTATTTT.

Here the CDR3 reads CASGGSEETQYF. CDR3 nucleotide sequence: TGTGCCAGCGGGGGATCGGAAGAGACCCAGTACTTC. The chain employs TRBV6-5 and TRBJ2-5; D possibly uses TRBD1 or TRBD2 (5 bases each). The germline V gene encodes CDR1 MNHEY and CDR2 SVGAGI. The CDR3 totals 12 residues. The V gene lost 8 bases and the J gene lost 3 bases, with 10 bases spanning the gap.

V gene TRBV7-9 combines with J gene TRBJ1-5; D unresolved. Germline values: CDR1 SEHNR, CDR2 FQNEAQ (reference sequence). CDR3 length: 14 residues. The V end was cut by 3 bases, the J end by 0 bases, with 6 bases between. The CDR3 region has the DNA TGTGCCAGCAGCTTTGGAGATAGCAATCAGCCCCAGCATTTT. This codes for CASSFGDSNQPQHF.

This clone is a singleton in its sample. The chain combines TRBV27 with TRBJ2-7; possibly TRBD1 for D (5 bases). Between the trimmed V and J ends, which lost 5 bases and 6 bases, there was a span of 20 bases. The CDR3 runs 15 residues. Germline-derived CDR1 and CDR2 are MNHEY and SMNVEV (reference sequence). The CDR3 coding sequence is TGTGCCAGCAGTCCCCACCGGACACAAATGGGCGAGCAGTACTTC. Encoded protein: CASSPHRTQMGEQYF.

V gene TRBV30 combines with J gene TRBJ2-1; the D gene could be TRBD1 or TRBD2 (5 bases each). Germline-derived CDR1 and CDR2 are GTSNPN and SVGIG (reference sequence). V was clipped by 5 bases and J by 10 bases, with 18 bases between them. This CDR3 has 13 residues. This chain's CDR3 is CAWVRDPPGEQFF. The CDR3 region has the DNA TGTGCCTGGGTTAGGGACCCACCCGGAGAGCAGTTCTTC.

The chain joins TRBV27 to TRBJ1-1; D may be TRBD1 (6 bases). Germline CDR1 is MNHEY and CDR2 is SMNVEV (reference sequence). Trimming took 5 bases from V and 11 from J, leaving 24 bases between them. The CDR3 spans 15 residues. The CDR3 loop is CASSPITAGGEGAFF. The CDR3 DNA sequence: TGTGCCAGCAGTCCCATCACCGCGGGGGGCGAGGGGGCTTTCTTT.

This CDR3 reads CASSQDRWGAAEQFF. CDR3 DNA: TGCGCCAGCAGCCAAGATCGTTGGGGAGCGGCTGAGCAGTTCTTC. The J gene is TRBJ2-1, the V gene TRBV4-3; the D gene is possibly TRBD2 (5 bases). The V gene lost 0 bases and the J gene lost 9 bases, with 15 bases spanning the gap. CDR3 size: 15 residues. CDR1 is LGHNA and CDR2 is YSLEER in the germline V gene.

The V gene is TRBV6-4, the J gene TRBJ1-1, with D possibly TRBD1 on 5 matching bases. CDR1 is MRHNA and CDR2 is SNTAGT in the germline V gene. The CDR3 extends over 15 amino acids. Trimming shortened V by 4 bases and J by 2 bases, and 14 bases separated the two germline ends. The CDR3 DNA follows: TGTGCCAGCAGTGTCGGGGCGGAGGGAAACACTGAAGCTTTCTTT. This encodes CASSVGAEGNTEAFF.

CDR3 coding DNA: TGTGCCAGCAGCCGTAGCGGGGGGGCCCCCGGGGAGCTGTTTTTT. It yields the protein CASSRSGGAPGELFF. The chain has TRBV7-6 and TRBJ2-2; 11 bases map to TRBD2. Trimming took 5 bases from V and 6 from J; bases not matched to a gene: 5. Looked up from germline, CDR1 is SGHVS and CDR2 is FNYEAQ. The CDR3 contains 15 residues.

The chain is built from TRBV7-8 and TRBJ1-2; 9 bases fit TRBD1. Losses at the gene ends were 5 bases for V and 6 bases for J; bases not matched to a gene: 7. The CDR3 spans 14 residues. Per germline, CDR1 SGHVS and CDR2 FQNEAQ. The CDR3: CASSLGQGMDGYTF. In nucleotides, the CDR3 is TGTGCCAGCAGCCTAGGACAGGGGATGGATGGCTACACCTTC.

V is TRBV12-3 or TRBV12-4 and J is TRBJ2-2; D uncertain. V lost 9 bases and J 3 bases, leaving 5 bases between the germline ends. The CDR3 totals 11 residues. In DNA, the CDR3 is TGTGCCAGTGGCTACACCGGGGAGCTGTTTTTT. Protein: CASGYTGELFF.

The chain recombines TRBV27 with TRBJ2-3; maybe TRBD2 (6 bases). Germline V gene lookup returns CDR1 MNHEY and CDR2 SMNVEV (reference sequence). The ends were cut back, 2 bases at V and 4 bases at J, with 16 bases in the middle. The CDR3 runs to 16 residues. Written as DNA, the CDR3 is TGTGCCAGCAGTTTAGGTTTCGGGCGGGAATCAGATACGCAGTATTTT. Its translation: CASSLGFGRESDTQYF.

The chain has TRBV6-6 and TRBJ1-1; possibly TRBD1 for D (6 bases). With 5 bases removed from V and 4 bases from J, the gap between germline ends came to 14 bases. This CDR3 is 14 amino acids long. Germline values: CDR1 MNHNY, CDR2 SVGAGI (reference sequence). The CDR3, as DNA: TGTGCCAGCAGTCGGGGAACAGGGCTCACTGAAGCTTTCTTT. Translated, it gives CASSRGTGLTEAFF.

The chain is built from TRBV25-1 and TRBJ1-2; tentative D call: TRBD1 (5 bases). Deletions cut 6 bases from V and 8 bases from J, with 16 bases between. The CDR3 runs 13 residues. Germline V gene data show CDR1 as MGHDK and CDR2 as SYGVNS. CDR3 region: CASSPLGAGGYTF. Here the CDR3 DNA reads TGTGCCAGCAGCCCGTTAGGGGCCGGGGGCTACACCTTC.

V usage is TRBV18 and J usage is TRBJ2-1; D might be TRBD1 or TRBD2, each matching 5 bases. This CDR3 spans 15 amino acids. V lost 0 bases and J lost 2, with 8 bases in between. Germline CDR1 reads KGHSH; CDR2 reads LQKENI. CDR3 region: CASSPPGPAYNEQFF. CDR3 nucleotide sequence: TGTGCCAGCTCACCACCGGGACCGGCCTACAATGAGCAGTTCTTC.

The count of this clone is one. The chain is built from TRBV19 and TRBJ1-4; no reliable D call. Trimming stripped 8 bases from V and 0 bases from J, with 7 bases between. This CDR3 is built from 13 residues. Germline V gene sequence: CDR1 LNHDA, CDR2 SQIVND (reference sequence). In DNA form, the CDR3 reads TGTGCCAGTTCGGGGTCAACTAATGAAAAACTGTTTTTT. Translation: CASSGSTNEKLFF.

V and J are TRBV6-6 and TRBJ1-1; maybe TRBD1 (5 bases). Germline V gives CDR1 MNHNY, CDR2 SVGAGI (reference sequence). The V and J ends lost 2 bases and 4 bases respectively, with 14 bases between them. The CDR3 contains 15 residues. The CDR3 loop is CASSYGGTGGTEAFF. The CDR3 DNA sequence: TGTGCCAGCAGTTACGGGGGGACGGGGGGCACTGAAGCTTTCTTT.

This clone was recorded once. The rearrangement links TRBV7-9 to TRBJ1-1; possible D gene TRBD1, 6 bases. The CDR3 spans 14 residues. V was trimmed by 8 bases and J by 2 bases, leaving 15 bases between them. Germline CDR1 and CDR2: SEHNR and FQNEAQ (reference sequence). The CDR3 coding sequence is TGTGCCAGCCGGGTAGGGGGGGCTAACACTGAAGCTTTCTTT. This encodes CASRVGGANTEAFF.

The chain has TRBV15 and TRBJ1-2; 8 positions agree with TRBD1. The CDR3 runs to 16 residues. The trim removed 0 bases at V and 1 base at J, leaving 4 bases unmatched. From germline, CDR1 is LNHNV and CDR2 YYDKDF (reference sequence). The CDR3, as DNA: TGTGCCACCAGCAGAGACCAGACAGGGGTTAACTATGGCTACACCTTC. Encoded protein: CATSRDQTGVNYGYTF.

The chain combines TRBV7-9 with TRBJ1-5; the D is unclear. The germline V gene encodes CDR1 SEHNR and CDR2 FQNEAQ (reference sequence). The CDR3 is made up of 14 amino acids. Trimming took off 2 bases at V and 7 bases at J, with 12 bases between the two ends. CDR3 nucleotide sequence: TGTGCCAGCAGCTTAACTGGGCATGGGCAGCCCCAGCATTTT. It encodes CASSLTGHGQPQHF.